This TCR beta chain is drawn from a study of CD8 T cells in ankylosing spondylitis. General study results and limits: A motif in TCR beta, a set of roughly eight highly homologous variants, appeared characteristic of ankylosing spondylitis blood. It was reported that disease-linked clones were significantly enriched in matched ankylosing spondylitis synovial fluid.

Quantitative 5'-RACE with molecular barcodes generated TCR beta libraries. TCRdb called the 5' RACE reads again in MiXCR, with one record for every CDR3 protein. The table has under 400,000 distinct CDR3 sequences, around a tenth seen once. This clonotype was observed a few times. Its antigen is currently unknown. CDR1 is SGHVS and CDR2 is FNYEAQ in the germline V gene. There are 14 residues in the CDR3. V lost 1 base, J lost 2 bases, and 9 bases lay in between. The V gene is TRBV7-6, the J gene TRBJ2-7, with a tentative D call TRBD2 (6 bases). This TCR came from a female donor with ankylosing spondylitis or in good health (not recorded which). Sample: blood, either unsorted or a sorted T cell fraction (not recorded which). CDR3 bases: TGTGCCAGCAGCTTAGGCGGGGTTACCTACGAGCAGTACTTC. Its protein is CASSLGGVTYEQYF.